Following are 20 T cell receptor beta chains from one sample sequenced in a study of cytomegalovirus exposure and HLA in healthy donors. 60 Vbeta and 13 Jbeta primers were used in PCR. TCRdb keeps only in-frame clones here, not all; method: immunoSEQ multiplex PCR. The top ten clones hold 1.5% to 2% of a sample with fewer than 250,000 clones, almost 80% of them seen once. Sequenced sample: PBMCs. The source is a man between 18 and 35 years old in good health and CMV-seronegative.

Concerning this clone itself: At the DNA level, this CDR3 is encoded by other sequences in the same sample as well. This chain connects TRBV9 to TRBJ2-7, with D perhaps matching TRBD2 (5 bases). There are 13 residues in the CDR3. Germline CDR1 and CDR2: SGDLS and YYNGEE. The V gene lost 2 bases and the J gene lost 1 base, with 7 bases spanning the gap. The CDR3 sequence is CASSVEGSYEQYF. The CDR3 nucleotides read TGTGCCAGCAGCGTTGAGGGTTCCTACGAGCAGTACTTC.

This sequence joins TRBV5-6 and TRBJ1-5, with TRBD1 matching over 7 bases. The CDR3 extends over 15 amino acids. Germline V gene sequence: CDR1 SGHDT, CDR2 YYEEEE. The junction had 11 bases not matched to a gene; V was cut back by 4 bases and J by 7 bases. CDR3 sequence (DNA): TGTGCCAGCAGCCCCGGGAAGGGGGCTCGACAGCCCCAGCATTTT. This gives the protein CASSPGKGARQPQHF.

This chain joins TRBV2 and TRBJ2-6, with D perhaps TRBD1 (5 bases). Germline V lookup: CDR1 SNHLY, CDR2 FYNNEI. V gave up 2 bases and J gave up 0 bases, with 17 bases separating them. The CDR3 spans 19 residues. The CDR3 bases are TGTGCCAGCAGTGAAATTCCAAGGGGTCCCGGCTCTGGGGCCAACGTCCTGACTTTC. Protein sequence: CASSEIPRGPGSGANVLTF.

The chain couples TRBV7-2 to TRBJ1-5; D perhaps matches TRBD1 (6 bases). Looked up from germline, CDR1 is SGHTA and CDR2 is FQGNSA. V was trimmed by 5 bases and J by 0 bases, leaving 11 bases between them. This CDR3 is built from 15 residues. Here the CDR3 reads CASSATGNSNQPQHF. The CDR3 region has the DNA TGTGCCAGCAGCGCGACAGGTAATAGCAATCAGCCCCAGCATTTT.

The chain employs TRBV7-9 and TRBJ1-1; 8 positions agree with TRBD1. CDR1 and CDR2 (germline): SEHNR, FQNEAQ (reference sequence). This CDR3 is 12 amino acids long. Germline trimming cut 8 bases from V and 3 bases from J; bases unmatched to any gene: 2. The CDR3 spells CASPTGDTEAFF. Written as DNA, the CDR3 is TGTGCCAGCCCGACAGGGGACACTGAAGCTTTCTTT.

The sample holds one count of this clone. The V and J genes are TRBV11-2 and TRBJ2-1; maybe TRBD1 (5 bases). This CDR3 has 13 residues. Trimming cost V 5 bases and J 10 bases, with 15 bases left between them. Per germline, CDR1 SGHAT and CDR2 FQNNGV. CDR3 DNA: TGTGCCAGCAGCAATAGGGGATCAATCGAGCAGTTCTTC. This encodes CASSNRGSIEQFF.

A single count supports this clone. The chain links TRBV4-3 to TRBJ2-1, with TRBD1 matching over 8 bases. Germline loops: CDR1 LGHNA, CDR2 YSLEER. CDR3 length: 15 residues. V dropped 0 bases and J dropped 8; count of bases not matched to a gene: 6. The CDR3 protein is CASSQDGQGAYEQFF. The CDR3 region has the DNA TGCGCCAGCAGCCAAGATGGGCAGGGGGCTTATGAGCAGTTCTTC.

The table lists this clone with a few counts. As DNA, the CDR3 is TGTGCCAGCTCAATTCTGCAGGGGGCCAGGAGCGGGGCTGACGAGCAGTTCTTC. It translates to CASSILQGARSGADEQFF. This chain uses TRBV18 with TRBJ2-1; tentatively, D is TRBD1 (8 bases). Germline V gives CDR1 KGHSH, CDR2 LQKENI. Trimming stripped 5 bases from V and 10 bases from J, with 30 bases between. This CDR3 region has 18 residues.

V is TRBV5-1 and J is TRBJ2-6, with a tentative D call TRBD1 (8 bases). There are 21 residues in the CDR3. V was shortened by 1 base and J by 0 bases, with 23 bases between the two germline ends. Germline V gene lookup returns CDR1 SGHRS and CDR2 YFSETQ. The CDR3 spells CASSLFPGQGGSNSGANVLTF. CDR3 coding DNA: TGCGCCAGCAGCTTGTTTCCCGGACAGGGAGGGAGCAACTCTGGGGCCAACGTCCTGACTTTC. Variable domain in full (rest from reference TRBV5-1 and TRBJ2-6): KAGVTQTPRYLIKTRGQQVTLSCSPISGHRSVSWYQQTPGQGLQFLFEYFSETQRNKGNFPGRFSGRQFSNSRSEMNVSTLELGDSALYLCASSLFPGQGGSNSGANVLTFGAGSRLTVL.

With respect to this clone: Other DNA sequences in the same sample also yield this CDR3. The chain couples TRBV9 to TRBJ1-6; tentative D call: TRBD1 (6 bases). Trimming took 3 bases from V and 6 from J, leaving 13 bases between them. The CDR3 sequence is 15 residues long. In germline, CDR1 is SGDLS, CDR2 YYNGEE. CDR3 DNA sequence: TGTGCCAGCAGCGCCGCGGGCAGGGGTAATTCACCCCTCCACTTT. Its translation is CASSAAGRGNSPLHF.

In nucleotides, the CDR3 is TGTGCCAGCAGCTTGGCGGCAGGGGGCCGGAATGAGCAGTTCTTC. It translates to CASSLAAGGRNEQFF. The V and J genes are TRBV5-5 and TRBJ2-1; 8 positions match TRBD1. V lost 0 bases to trimming and J lost 7 bases; unmatched junction nucleotides: 6. CDR1 and CDR2 from the germline V gene are SGHKS and YYEKEE (reference sequence). The CDR3 contains 15 residues.

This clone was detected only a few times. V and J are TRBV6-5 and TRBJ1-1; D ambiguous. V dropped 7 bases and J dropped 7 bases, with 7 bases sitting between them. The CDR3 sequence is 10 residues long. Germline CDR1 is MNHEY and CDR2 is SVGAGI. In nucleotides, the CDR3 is TGTGCCAGCATAGGGAGTGAAGCTTTCTTT. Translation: CASIGSEAFF.

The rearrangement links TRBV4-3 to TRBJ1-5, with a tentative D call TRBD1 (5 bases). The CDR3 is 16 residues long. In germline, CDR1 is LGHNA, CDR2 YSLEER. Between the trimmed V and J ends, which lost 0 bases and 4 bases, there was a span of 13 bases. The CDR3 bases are TGCGCCAGCAGCCAAGATCTAGGCAGGGTAAATCAGCCCCAGCATTTT. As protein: CASSQDLGRVNQPQHF.

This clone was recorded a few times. This CDR3 reads CASSMTPNTEAFF. The CDR3 DNA follows: TGTGCCAGCAGCATGACACCGAACACTGAAGCTTTCTTT. The chain couples TRBV7-3 to TRBJ1-1; D not resolved. The CDR3 is 13 amino acids. Germline V gene data show CDR1 as SGHTA and CDR2 as FQGTGA. Between the trimmed V and J ends, which lost 5 bases and 1 base, there was a span of 8 bases.

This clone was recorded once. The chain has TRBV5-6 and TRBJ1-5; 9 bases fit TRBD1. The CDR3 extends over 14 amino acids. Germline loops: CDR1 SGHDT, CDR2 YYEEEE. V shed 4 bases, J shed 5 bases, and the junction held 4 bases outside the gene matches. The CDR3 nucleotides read TGTGCCAGCAGCCTTACAGGGGGCGATCAGCCCCAGCATTTT. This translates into CASSLTGGDQPQHF.

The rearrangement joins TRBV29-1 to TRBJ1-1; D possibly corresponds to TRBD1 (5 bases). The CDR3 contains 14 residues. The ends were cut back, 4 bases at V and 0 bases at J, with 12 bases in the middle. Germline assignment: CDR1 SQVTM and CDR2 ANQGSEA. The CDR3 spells CSVVEGHLNTEAFF. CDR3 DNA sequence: TGCAGCGTTGTCGAAGGACACTTGAACACTGAAGCTTTCTTT. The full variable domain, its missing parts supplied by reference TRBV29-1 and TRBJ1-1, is SAVISQKPSRDICQRGTSLTIQCQVDSQVTMMFWYRQQPGQSLTLIATANQGSEATYESGFVIDKFPISRPNLTFSTLTVSNMSPEDSSIYLCSVVEGHLNTEAFFGQGTRLTVV.

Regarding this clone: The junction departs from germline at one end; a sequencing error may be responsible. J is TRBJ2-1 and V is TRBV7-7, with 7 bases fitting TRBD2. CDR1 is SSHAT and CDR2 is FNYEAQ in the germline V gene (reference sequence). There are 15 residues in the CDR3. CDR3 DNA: TGTGCTAGCAGCTCCGGGGGGAGCTCCTACAATGAGCAGTTCTTC. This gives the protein CASSSGGSSYNEQFF.

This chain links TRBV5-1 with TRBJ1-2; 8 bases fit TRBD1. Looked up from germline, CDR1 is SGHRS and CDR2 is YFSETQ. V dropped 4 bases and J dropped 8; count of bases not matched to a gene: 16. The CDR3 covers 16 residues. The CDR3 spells CASSPLGGTGRGGYTF. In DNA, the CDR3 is TGCGCCAGCAGCCCTTTGGGCGGGACAGGCAGGGGCGGCTACACCTTC.

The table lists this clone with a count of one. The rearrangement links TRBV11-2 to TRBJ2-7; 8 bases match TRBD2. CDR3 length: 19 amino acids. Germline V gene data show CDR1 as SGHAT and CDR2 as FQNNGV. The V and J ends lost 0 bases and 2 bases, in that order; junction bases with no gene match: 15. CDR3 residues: CASSLDLIPGAGATYEQYF. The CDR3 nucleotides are TGTGCCAGCAGCTTAGATCTGATCCCCGGAGCGGGAGCCACCTACGAGCAGTACTTC.

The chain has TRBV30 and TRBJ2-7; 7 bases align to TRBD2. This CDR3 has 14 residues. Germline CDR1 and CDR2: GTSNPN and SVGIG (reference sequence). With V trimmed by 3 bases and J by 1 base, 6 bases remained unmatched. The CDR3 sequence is CAWSGLVRSYEQYF. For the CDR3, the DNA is TGTGCCTGGAGCGGACTAGTCCGTTCCTACGAGCAGTACTTC.